A selection of T cell receptor beta chains follows, all from one sample in a study of cytomegalovirus exposure and HLA in healthy donors. Sequencing used immunoSEQ multiplex PCR; TCRdb keeps in-frame clones, though not all of them. The sample includes some 150,000 clones, 65% to 85% of them seen just once. Sequencing used PBMCs. The receptors were gathered from a woman aged 25 to 39 in good health and CMV-seropositive. Both conserved end residues are part of each CDR3. D genes are given only for firm matches. Part of the rows lack a size; the others show once, few, many or a class for expanded clones.

D gene: NA
V gene: TRBV9
clone size: NA
J gene: TRBJ1-2
CDR3 protein: CASSPGVFPIYGYTF
CDR3 DNA: TGTGCCAGCAGCCCAGGGGTCTTCCCCATTTATGGCTACACCTTC

D gene: TRBD1
V gene: TRBV29-1
clone size: NA
J gene: TRBJ1-2
CDR3 protein: CSVEDNRDRGIGYTF
CDR3 DNA: TGCAGCGTTGAAGATAACCGGGACAGGGGTATTGGCTACACCTTC

D gene: TRBD1
V gene: TRBV9
clone size: NA
J gene: TRBJ1-2
CDR3 protein: CASSQQGYEENGYTF
CDR3 DNA: TGTGCCAGCAGCCAACAGGGGTATGAGGAGAATGGCTACACCTTC

D gene: TRBD1
V gene: TRBV4-1
clone size: NA
J gene: TRBJ1-3
CDR3 protein: CASRPAGTGGRNTIYF
CDR3 DNA: TGCGCCAGCAGACCCGCCGGGACAGGGGGACGCAACACCATATATTTT

D gene: NA
V gene: TRBV6-5
clone size: NA
J gene: TRBJ2-7
CDR3 protein: CASSYEGSYEQYF
CDR3 DNA: TGTGCCAGCAGTTACGAGGGAAGCTACGAGCAGTACTTC

D gene: TRBD1
V gene: TRBV5-1
clone size: NA
J gene: TRBJ1-1
CDR3 protein: CASSFGTGGYTEAFF
CDR3 DNA: TGCGCCAGCAGCTTTGGGACAGGGGGATACACTGAAGCTTTCTTT

D gene: TRBD2
V gene: TRBV7-2
clone size: NA
J gene: TRBJ2-5
CDR3 protein: CASRRTSGGGETQYF
CDR3 DNA: TGTGCCAGCAGGAGGACTAGCGGGGGGGGAGAGACCCAGTACTTC

D gene: NA
V gene: TRBV6-4
clone size: NA
J gene: TRBJ2-7
CDR3 protein: CANPTSAYEQYF
CDR3 DNA: TGTGCCAATCCCACCAGCGCCTACGAGCAGTACTTC

D gene: NA
V gene: TRBV27
clone size: NA
J gene: TRBJ1-4
CDR3 protein: CASSPGTRPLGKLFF
CDR3 DNA: TGTGCCAGCAGTCCAGGGACAAGGCCCTTAGGAAAACTGTTTTTT

D gene: NA
V gene: TRBV7-9
clone size: NA
J gene: TRBJ1-2
CDR3 protein: CASSERLNYGYTF
CDR3 DNA: TGTGCCAGCAGCGAACGGTTGAACTATGGCTACACCTTC

D gene: TRBD1
V gene: TRBV9
clone size: NA
J gene: TRBJ2-2
CDR3 protein: CASSVPSGTAPNTGELFF
CDR3 DNA: TGTGCCAGCAGCGTACCTTCCGGGACAGCCCCGAACACCGGGGAGCTGTTTTTT

D gene: NA
V gene: TRBV9
clone size: NA
J gene: TRBJ2-3
CDR3 protein: CASSKSRGDTQYF
CDR3 DNA: TGTGCCAGCAGTAAATCCAGGGGAGATACGCAGTATTTT

D gene: TRBD1
V gene: TRBV2
clone size: NA
J gene: TRBJ2-7
CDR3 protein: CASSDMGQTEQYF
CDR3 DNA: TGTGCCAGCAGTGATATGGGACAGACCGAGCAGTACTTC

D gene: NA
V gene: TRBV15
clone size: NA
J gene: TRBJ2-1
CDR3 protein: CATSRYSRYEQFF
CDR3 DNA: TGTGCCACCAGCAGGTACAGTAGGTATGAGCAGTTCTTC

D gene: NA
V gene: TRBV5-1
clone size: NA
J gene: TRBJ1-1
CDR3 protein: CASSLTGNTEAFF
CDR3 DNA: TGCGCCAGCAGCTTGACCGGGAACACTGAAGCTTTCTTT

D gene: NA
V gene: TRBV6-1
clone size: few
J gene: TRBJ2-2
CDR3 protein: CASIMNTGELFF
CDR3 DNA: TGTGCCAGCATCATGAACACCGGGGAGCTGTTTTTT

D gene: TRBD1
V gene: TRBV9
clone size: NA
J gene: TRBJ2-1
CDR3 protein: CASSVAPSPDRGRNEQFF
CDR3 DNA: TGTGCCAGCAGCGTAGCCCCTAGCCCGGACAGGGGGAGAAATGAGCAGTTCTTC

D gene: NA
V gene: TRBV5-4
clone size: NA
J gene: TRBJ1-4
CDR3 protein: CASRLGLNEKLFF
CDR3 DNA: TGTGCCAGCAGACTCGGACTTAATGAAAAACTGTTTTTT

D gene: NA
V gene: TRBV6-5
clone size: few
J gene: TRBJ2-3
CDR3 protein: CASSYVESTDTQYF
CDR3 DNA: TGTGCCAGCAGTTACGTCGAGAGCACAGATACGCAGTATTTT

D gene: TRBD1
V gene: TRBV18
clone size: few
J gene: TRBJ1-1
CDR3 protein: CASSNTDRGAFF
CDR3 DNA: TGTGCCAGCTCAAATACAGACAGGGGAGCTTTCTTT

D gene: NA
V gene: TRBV5-1
clone size: few
J gene: TRBJ1-1
CDR3 protein: CASSLDSFRNTEAFF
CDR3 DNA: TGCGCCAGCAGCTTGGACTCATTTAGGAACACTGAAGCTTTCTTT

D gene: TRBD1
V gene: TRBV18
clone size: NA
J gene: TRBJ2-1
CDR3 protein: CASSPQQGGDTEQFF
CDR3 DNA: TGTGCCAGCTCACCGCAACAGGGGGGAGACACGGAGCAGTTCTTC

D gene: NA
V gene: TRBV28
clone size: NA
J gene: TRBJ1-2
CDR3 protein: CASRSSGIYGYTF
CDR3 DNA: TGTGCCAGCAGGTCCTCCGGGATCTATGGCTACACCTTC

D gene: NA
V gene: TRBV30
clone size: NA
J gene: TRBJ1-6
CDR3 protein: CAWSVKRQSPLHF
CDR3 DNA: TGTGCCTGGAGTGTAAAGCGGCAATCACCCCTCCACTTT

D gene: NA
V gene: TRBV5-1
clone size: NA
J gene: TRBJ2-5
CDR3 protein: CASSLGQGQETQYF
CDR3 DNA: TGCGCCAGCAGCTTGGGTCAGGGCCAAGAGACCCAGTACTTC

D gene: TRBD1
V gene: TRBV5-6
clone size: once
J gene: TRBJ1-2
CDR3 protein: CASSLTGGTYGYTF
CDR3 DNA: TGTGCCAGCAGCTTGACAGGGGGCACCTATGGCTACACCTTC

D gene: TRBD1
V gene: TRBV19
clone size: NA
J gene: TRBJ1-1
CDR3 protein: CASSTGQGRGNTEAFF
CDR3 DNA: TGTGCCAGTAGCACAGGACAGGGGAGAGGGAACACTGAAGCTTTCTTT

D gene: TRBD2
V gene: TRBV30
clone size: NA
J gene: TRBJ2-5
CDR3 protein: CAWSPGGAVQETQYF
CDR3 DNA: TGTGCCTGGAGTCCGGGGGGAGCAGTCCAAGAGACCCAGTACTTC

D gene: TRBD1
V gene: TRBV11-1
clone size: NA
J gene: TRBJ1-1
CDR3 protein: CASSSTGEKAFF
CDR3 DNA: TGTGCCAGCAGTTCGACAGGGGAAAAAGCTTTCTTT

D gene: NA
V gene: TRBV27
clone size: NA
J gene: TRBJ1-3
CDR3 protein: CASRDFSTGNTIYF
CDR3 DNA: TGTGCCAGCAGGGACTTCTCAACGGGAAACACCATATATTTT

D gene: TRBD1
V gene: TRBV4-3
clone size: NA
J gene: TRBJ1-5
CDR3 protein: CASSQDGQGNQPQHF
CDR3 DNA: TGCGCCAGCAGCCAAGACGGACAGGGGAATCAGCCCCAGCATTTT

D gene: TRBD1
V gene: TRBV27
clone size: NA
J gene: TRBJ1-2
CDR3 protein: CASSWSGTDYGYTF
CDR3 DNA: TGTGCCAGCAGTTGGTCCGGGACAGACTATGGCTACACCTTC